This T cell receptor (beta chain) was retrieved from a study of CD8+ T cells in alopecia areata. The wider study: The protocol delivered tofacitinib for 6 to 18 months, then withdrew it for 6 months. Treated patients received severity scores based on the percentage of scalp area affected. General study results and limits: As there was one nonresponder, how baseline CD8+ expansion relates to response remains uncertain.

Treatment denoted: oral pan-JAK inhibitor, 5-10 mg twice daily. It was from alopecia areata patients that lesional scalp punch biopsies and peripheral blood were collected. This clone occurred a few times. The antigen remains undetermined. Reverse transcription of extracted RNA yielded cDNA, which provided the sequencing template. The data were produced by immunoSEQ multiplex PCR, yet TCRdb's version contains in-frame clones alone and is incomplete. The sample contains 95,000 to 100,000 clones, just under 60% of which appear only once. The clonotype originates from a human donor with alopecia areata. The sample in question was CD8+ T cells sorted from blood, obtained between weeks 55 and 65, from a patient treated with tofacitinib.

The CDR3, as DNA: TGCGCCAGCAGCCAGGCGGACAGGGTTAGCAATCAGCCCCAGCATTTT. This sequence encodes CASSQADRVSNQPQHF. The rearrangement links TRBV4-1 to TRBJ1-5, with 8 bases identical to TRBD1. V lost 3 bases to trimming and J lost 0 bases; unmatched junction nucleotides: 4. The CDR3 runs 16 residues. Germline CDR1 reads MGHRA; CDR2 reads YSYEKL.